The T cell receptor (beta chain) described here comes from a study of T cells in women clearing cervical HPV infection. Background on the study: Control women cleared a single incident HPV16 infection within 12 months. For cases, blood was sampled a median 149 days after lesion detection, interquartile range roughly 85 to 200 days. Study-level results: Repertoire richness, not evenness, was significantly elevated in CIN3+ cases versus controls.

A remark on this clone: Its antigen is not known.

Repertoires were generated with immunoSEQ multiplex PCR, while TCRdb's copy carries only in-frame clones and drops some. The table for this sample gives about 35,000 clones. The TCR comes from a woman between 18 and 75 years old with a cervical HPV16 infection that either progressed to CIN3+ or cleared (not recorded which). Sequencing was performed on blood buffy coat.

Incomplete CDR3 DNA: TGTGCCAGCAGCTTAGCGGTCCAGGGTTTGGAAGGC. Translating gives CASSLAVQGLEG. From start to end, the CDR3 is CASSLAVQGLEGYTF. The genes are TRBV7-2 and TRBJ1-2; the D gene is possibly TRBD1 (5 bases). The read ends 3 residues early relative to the CDR3; the germline J gene fills the gap. The germline V gene encodes CDR1 SGHTA and CDR2 FQGNSA. The CDR3 has 15 residues.